What follows are 10 T cell receptor beta chains derived from one specimen sequenced in a study of T cell responses to AZD1222 COVID-19 vaccine. Libraries were prepared by immunoSEQ multiplex PCR; TCRdb keeps only in-frame clonotypes and omits some of them. The sample records hundreds of thousands of clones, just over 90% being singletons. The sample in question was peripheral blood, obtained on day 0 of MenACWY control vaccination. These receptors were obtained from an adult in good health.

The V and J genes are TRBV12-3 or TRBV12-4 and TRBJ1-2; maybe TRBD1 (6 bases). Deletions cut 4 bases from V and 8 bases from J, with 11 bases between. This CDR3 is built from 12 residues. The CDR3 sequence: CASSSQGGGYTF. CDR3 bases: TGTGCCAGCAGTTCACAGGGAGGCGGCTACACCTTC.

This chain uses TRBV7-9 with TRBJ2-3; D gene uncertain. V lost 2 bases, J lost 3 bases, and 12 bases lay in between. The CDR3 contains 15 residues. Germline V gene data show CDR1 as SEHNR and CDR2 as FQNEAQ (reference sequence). The CDR3 nucleotides read TGTGCCAGCAGCTTAAGGGAAAGCAGTACAGATACGCAGTATTTT. It translates to CASSLRESSTDTQYF.

The genes are TRBV5-1 and TRBJ2-2; D is perhaps TRBD2 (7 bases). Looked up from germline, CDR1 is SGHRS and CDR2 is YFSETQ. The CDR3 consists of 14 residues. The germline V and J ends were trimmed by 2 bases and 3 bases, with 8 bases remaining between them. CDR3 bases: TGCGCCAGCAGCTTAGGGGGGGACACCGGGGAGCTGTTTTTT. This codes for CASSLGGDTGELFF.

V and J are TRBV6-1 and TRBJ2-7; D might be TRBD1 or TRBD2, each matching 5 bases. V dropped 3 bases and J dropped 4 bases, with 10 bases sitting between them. The CDR3 spans 13 residues. CDR1 and CDR2 from the germline V gene are MNHNS and SASEGT. The CDR3 DNA reads TGTGCCAGCAGTGAGAGGGGTAGATACGAGCAGTACTTC. Its protein is CASSERGRYEQYF.

This rearrangement joins TRBV6-2 or TRBV6-3 to TRBJ1-2; no firm D call. V gave up 2 bases and J gave up 4 bases, with 14 bases separating them. This CDR3 is 15 amino acids long. Germline loops: CDR1 MNHEY, CDR2 SVGEGT. The CDR3 bases are TGTGCCAGCAGTTACGACCGGGCCCGAATCTATGGCTACACCTTC. Its protein is CASSYDRARIYGYTF.

This chain joins TRBV27 and TRBJ2-5; 12 bases agree with TRBD1. The germline gives CDR1 MNHEY, CDR2 SMNVEV (reference sequence). The CDR3 consists of 13 residues. Trimming at V came to 10 bases and at J to 5 bases, leaving 5 bases not matched to a gene. The CDR3 loop reads CATGTGGAETQYF. The CDR3 DNA is TGTGCCACTGGGACAGGGGGCGCGGAGACCCAGTACTTC.

The chain carries TRBV7-9 and TRBJ1-1, with D maybe TRBD1 (5 bases). Germline CDR1 is SEHNR and CDR2 is FQNEAQ (reference sequence). The CDR3 totals 13 residues. V lost 4 bases, J lost 4 bases, and 10 bases lay in between. The CDR3 sequence: CASSSPGATEAFF. DNA for the CDR3: TGTGCCAGCAGCTCTCCCGGGGCCACTGAAGCTTTCTTT.

V gene TRBV6-5 combines with J gene TRBJ2-3; TRBD1 matches 8 bases. There are 16 residues in the CDR3. Germline V lookup: CDR1 MNHEY, CDR2 SVGAGI. V shed 0 bases, J shed 2 bases, and the junction held 4 bases outside the gene matches. The CDR3 DNA sequence: TGTGCCAGCAGTTACTCGTGGACAGGGTCCACAGATACGCAGTATTTT. It is translated as CASSYSWTGSTDTQYF.

This clone was picked up a small number of times. The chain carries TRBV7-2 and TRBJ1-1, with unresolved D. Germline loops: CDR1 SGHTA, CDR2 FQGNSA. Trimming took 2 bases from V and 7 from J, leaving 14 bases between them. The CDR3 consists of 14 residues. For the CDR3, the DNA is TGTGCCAGCAGCTTACTCGTTTCACGGCTTGAAGCTTTCTTT. As protein: CASSLLVSRLEAFF.

The chain employs TRBV4-2 and TRBJ2-5; possibly TRBD1 for D (6 bases). V was cut by 4 bases and J by 0 bases, with 15 bases left in between. The CDR3 is 16 amino acids. Germline V gene data show CDR1 as LGHNA and CDR2 as YNFKEQ. The CDR3 loop is CASSPSGQGNQETQYF. CDR3 DNA sequence: TGTGCCAGCAGCCCCTCGGGGCAGGGGAACCAAGAGACCCAGTACTTC.